The rows below give T cell receptor beta chains drawn from one sample of a study of T cell responses to AZD1222 COVID-19 vaccine. Assay: immunoSEQ multiplex PCR; the TCRdb copy retains only in-frame clones and omits some. The table has over 200,000 clones, around 94% seen once. Sequences were derived from peripheral blood, sampled 28 days after the second dose of the MenACWY control vaccine. These receptors were collected from an adult who received the MenACWY meningococcal vaccine as a control. CDR3s include the opening cysteine and the closing phenylalanine or tryptophan. Each record gives: D gene, clone size, J gene, V gene, CDR3 DNA, CDR3 protein. The D gene is left open where the match is weak. Clone size is shown for a subset of rows, as once, few, many or a class of expanded clone.

.	.	TRBJ2-7	TRBV3-1/TRBV3-2	TGTGCCAGCAGCCCTGGGGTAGCCTACGAGCAGTACTTC	CASSPGVAYEQYF
TRBD1	.	TRBJ2-7	TRBV10-3	TGTGCCATCAAACCGGGACAGGGGCTTTACGAGCAGTACTTC	CAIKPGQGLYEQYF
.	.	TRBJ1-1	TRBV11-2	TGTGCCAGCAGCCTAGTCTGGGAGGGGGGGACGCAGGCTGAAGCTTTCTTT	CASSLVWEGGTQAEAFF
.	.	TRBJ2-1	TRBV28	TGTGCCAGCACCAGCGTAAGGGGAACTATGGGGAATGAGCAGTTCTTC	CASTSVRGTMGNEQFF
TRBD2	.	TRBJ2-4	TRBV28	TGTGCCAGCAGAACAGTAGCGGGGGGTTTTCCCAAAAACATTCAGTACTTC	CASRTVAGGFPKNIQYF
.	.	TRBJ2-5	TRBV25-1	TGTGCCAGCAGTGAATCGGAGACCCAGTACTTC	CASSESETQYF
TRBD1	.	TRBJ1-1	TRBV29-1	TGCAGCGTTGTCAGGGGGCTTAGCACTGAAGCTTTCTTT	CSVVRGLSTEAFF
.	.	TRBJ2-1	TRBV7-9	TGTGCCAGCAGCTTAGCCGCCGGCAATGAGCAGTTCTTC	CASSLAAGNEQFF
TRBD1	.	TRBJ1-2	TRBV5-1	TGCGCCAGCAGCTTGGGACAGGGTGAAGGCTACACCTTC	CASSLGQGEGYTF
.	.	TRBJ1-1	TRBV6-5	TGTGCCAGCACCCCGGGGGCTCGCGCTGAAGCTTTCTTT	CASTPGARAEAFF
.	.	TRBJ2-6	TRBV19	TGTGCCAGTAGGTCCTACTCTGGGGCCAACGTCCTGACTTTC	CASRSYSGANVLTF
.	.	TRBJ1-2	TRBV28	TGTGCCACCAGAACCCCGGGAACCGATGGCTACACCTTC	CATRTPGTDGYTF
TRBD1	.	TRBJ1-1	TRBV5-5	TGTGCCAGCAGCTGGAGAAGGACAGGGGGTATAATGAACACTGAAGCTTTCTTT	CASSWRRTGGIMNTEAFF
.	.	TRBJ1-2	TRBV24-1	TGTGCCACCAGTGCGGTTGGATATGGCTACACCTTC	CATSAVGYGYTF
.	.	TRBJ1-6	TRBV5-1	TGCGCCAGCAGCTTGGGCGGTAATAATTCACCCCTCCACTTT	CASSLGGNNSPLHF
.	.	TRBJ2-1	TRBV29-1	TGCAGCGTCCCCGGCGCAGGAGATTACTCCAATGAGCAGTTCTTC	CSVPGAGDYSNEQFF
.	.	TRBJ2-7	TRBV9	TGTGCCAGCAGCCCGCAGGGTTTCTCCCACGAGCAGTACTTC	CASSPQGFSHEQYF
.	once	TRBJ2-2	TRBV9	TGTGCCAGCAGCGCCGCGACGAACACCGGGGAGCTGTTTTTT	CASSAATNTGELFF
TRBD1	.	TRBJ2-7	TRBV30	TGTGCCTGGAGTACAGGGGGACTCTCCTACGAGCAGTACTTC	CAWSTGGLSYEQYF
.	.	TRBJ2-7	TRBV5-1	TGCGCCAGCAGCTTGGCCTTGGCAGCCGACGCCCACGAGCAGTACTTC	CASSLALAADAHEQYF
.	.	TRBJ2-3	TRBV19	TGTGCCAGCAGGTACACAGATACGCAGTATTTT	CASRYTDTQYF
.	once	TRBJ2-2	TRBV2	TGTGCCAGCACGATGGGACCCGTCTCCGAGGAGCTGTTTTTT	CASTMGPVSEELFF
.	.	TRBJ1-2	TRBV29-1	TGCAGCGTTGAAAGAGGGACAATTTATGGCTACACCTTC	CSVERGTIYGYTF
.	.	TRBJ2-2	TRBV13	TGTGCCAGCAGCTTCGGGGGGGAGCTGTTTTTT	CASSFGGELFF
TRBD2	.	TRBJ2-1	TRBV3-1/TRBV3-2	TGTGCCAGCAGTAGCGGGGGGGACTACAATGAGCAGTTCTTC	CASSSGGDYNEQFF
.	.	TRBJ2-1	TRBV4-1	TGCGCCAGCAGCCTCCGGAGGGCCGGGTCGAATGAGCAGTTCTTC	CASSLRRAGSNEQFF
.	once	TRBJ2-1	TRBV28	TGTGCCAGCAGTCCCCCAGGTGGGGCTAGAAACGAGCAGTTCTTC	CASSPPGGARNEQFF
.	.	TRBJ2-1	TRBV25-1	TGTGCCAGCAGTGAGGGTTCGAGCTCCTACAATGAGCAGTTCTTC	CASSEGSSSYNEQFF
.	.	TRBJ2-7	TRBV5-4	TGTGCCAGCAGCTTTGGGGGTACGGGAAGCTCCTACGAGCAGTACTTC	CASSFGGTGSSYEQYF
.	.	TRBJ2-5	TRBV3-1/TRBV3-2	TGTGCCAGCAGCTCCCCCGGGCCTAGAGAGACCCAGTACTTC	CASSSPGPRETQYF
.	.	TRBJ1-5	TRBV19	TGTGCCAGTAGTTTTAGCAGGGATCGGGAGCAGCCCCAGCATTTT	CASSFSRDREQPQHF
.	.	TRBJ2-2	TRBV5-1	TGCGCCAGCAGTGGTTACACCGGGGAGCTGTTTTTT	CASSGYTGELFF
TRBD1	.	TRBJ1-2	TRBV5-1	TGCGCCAGCAGCTTCAACAGGGGAAGCTCTATTTATGGCTACACCTTC	CASSFNRGSSIYGYTF
.	few	TRBJ1-6	TRBV3-1/TRBV3-2	TGTGCCAGCAGCCTCGACGGGGACCCACCCCTCCACTTT	CASSLDGDPPLHF